One and the same sample provided the 18 T cell receptor beta chains below, sequenced in a study of T-cell reconstitution after alpha-beta-depleted transplantation in children. The TCRbeta library was prepared with unique molecular identifiers. TCRdb processed the PCR reads anew with MiXCR; each CDR3 protein has one entry. The sample includes just over 350,000 distinct CDR3 sequences, roughly 13% seen only once; the top ten take about 4%. The material was PBMCs, obtained from the stem cell graft. The source is a human donor who donated a stem cell graft to a child with Fanconi anemia.

The chain combines TRBV29-1 with TRBJ1-1, with TRBD1 identical over 9 bases. The CDR3 is made up of 14 amino acids. Germline V lookup: CDR1 SQVTM, CDR2 ANQGSEA. V shed 3 bases and J 3 bases; nucleotides not matched to a gene: 5. Here the CDR3 DNA reads TGCAGCGTTGATGGGGGACAGGGCTACACTGAAGCTTTCTTT. Translating it yields CSVDGGQGYTEAFF.

This sequence joins TRBV27 and TRBJ2-7; D is uncertain. The CDR3 sequence is 13 residues long. In germline, CDR1 is MNHEY, CDR2 SMNVEV (reference sequence). V was pared by 2 bases and J by 6 bases, with 11 bases between. The CDR3 nucleotides read TGTGCCAGCAGTTTAGGGGAAAGCCCCGAGCAGTACTTC. Its translation: CASSLGESPEQYF.

The chain couples TRBV6-2 or TRBV6-3 to TRBJ2-4; D is possibly TRBD1 (5 bases). Germline V gene sequence: CDR1 MNHEY, CDR2 SVGEGT. V gave up 6 bases and J gave up 10 bases, with 22 bases separating them. CDR3 length equals 15 residues. CDR3 region: CASSPSAGRLKIQYF. The CDR3 DNA is TGTGCCAGCAGCCCCTCGGCAGGGCGCCTTAAGATTCAGTACTTC.

This clonotype has more than one count but fewer than ten. This chain uses TRBV2 with TRBJ1-2, with TRBD1 identical over 7 bases. Trimming took 3 bases from V and 1 from J; bases not matched to a gene: 8. The germline V gene has CDR1 SNHLY and CDR2 FYNNEI. CDR3 length: 16 residues. This CDR3 is CASSEEGGGDNYGYTF. The CDR3 DNA reads TGTGCCAGCAGTGAGGAAGGAGGGGGCGATAACTATGGCTACACCTTC.

This clonotype was recorded once. The chain is built from TRBV6-2 or TRBV6-3 and TRBJ2-3, with D perhaps matching TRBD1 or TRBD2 (5 bases each). The germline V gene encodes CDR1 MNHEY and CDR2 SVGEGT. The CDR3 is made up of 12 amino acids. The ends were cut back, 5 bases at V and 9 bases at J, with 12 bases in the middle. CDR3 amino acids: CASSGGAATQYF. Here the CDR3 DNA reads TGTGCCAGCAGTGGGGGAGCTGCCACGCAGTATTTT.

In this sample, this clonotype turned up a few times. The rearrangement uses TRBV12-3 or TRBV12-4 and TRBJ1-2; no reliable D call. The ends were cut back, 3 bases at V and 0 bases at J, with 8 bases in the middle. This CDR3 contains 14 residues. CDR3 residues: CASSFSSANYGYTF. CDR3 nucleotides: TGTGCCAGCAGTTTCTCCAGTGCTAACTATGGCTACACCTTC.

V and J are TRBV19 and TRBJ2-7, with TRBD1 as a possible D gene (5 bases). Germline V gene lookup returns CDR1 LNHDA and CDR2 SQIVND (reference sequence). Trimming stripped 1 base from V and 7 bases from J, with 5 bases between. There are 11 residues in the CDR3. The CDR3 DNA sequence: TGTGCCAGTAGTATAGGGACAGAGCAGTACTTC. Translation gives CASSIGTEQYF.

On this clonotype itself: Without the conserved terminal phenylalanine or tryptophan, this CDR3 likely stems from a read error. The chain links TRBV19 to TRBJ1-1; D not resolved. The germline CDR1 and CDR2 sequences are LNHDA and SQIVND (reference sequence). The CDR3 sequence is 14 residues long. V shed 5 bases and J shed 1 base, with 11 bases lying between them. CDR3 region: CASSQGLPNTEAFY. The CDR3 bases are TGTGCCAGTAGTCAAGGACTGCCGAACACTGAAGCTTTCTAT.

This clonotype occurred a few times. The chain employs TRBV5-1 and TRBJ1-5, with D possibly matching TRBD1 (5 bases). Germline CDR1 SGHRS, CDR2 YFSETQ. Trimming stripped 6 bases from V and 2 bases from J, with 24 bases between. This CDR3 has 18 residues. The CDR3 region is CASITTEGPRGGNQPQHF. In DNA form, the CDR3 reads TGCGCCAGCATCACTACCGAGGGGCCCCGCGGTGGCAATCAGCCCCAGCATTTT.

Ten or more counts support this clonotype. CDR3 protein: CATSDTGQRKTQYF. The CDR3, as DNA: TGTGCCACCAGTGATACCGGACAGAGGAAGACCCAGTACTTC. The chain is built from TRBV24-1 and TRBJ2-5; tentative D call: TRBD1 (6 bases). V was cut by 3 bases and J by 6 bases, with 13 bases left in between. Germline-derived CDR1 and CDR2 are KGHDR and SFDVKD. The CDR3 consists of 14 residues.

A few counts support this clonotype. J is TRBJ1-5 and V is TRBV16, with TRBD1 identical over 7 bases. This CDR3 has 15 amino acids. V shed 4 bases, J shed 6 bases, and the junction held 9 bases outside the gene matches. CDR1 is KGHSY and CDR2 is FQNENV in the germline V gene. CDR3 region: CASSLGTDKSQPQHF. CDR3 DNA: TGTGCCAGCAGCCTTGGGACAGATAAGAGTCAGCCCCAGCATTTT.

The rearrangement joins TRBV3-1 to TRBJ2-3, with D tentatively TRBD1 (5 bases). Trimming left V 4 bases short and J 8 bases short, with 13 bases between. Germline CDR1 is LGHDT and CDR2 is YNNKEL (reference sequence). The CDR3 contains 13 residues. The CDR3 loop is CASSPQGSGTQYF. The CDR3 region has the DNA TGTGCCAGCAGCCCCCAGGGTAGTGGTACGCAGTATTTT.

This chain uses TRBV20-1 with TRBJ1-2; D ambiguous. CDR1 and CDR2 (germline): DFQATT, SNEGSKA (reference sequence). Trimming took off 8 bases at V and 0 bases at J, with 13 bases between the two ends. This CDR3 region has 13 residues. This CDR3 reads CSIRALANYGYTF. CDR3 DNA sequence: TGCAGTATAAGGGCCCTAGCTAACTATGGCTACACCTTC.

This clonotype came up many times. The chain links TRBV29-1 to TRBJ2-5; 12 bases line up with TRBD1. The ends lost 4 bases at V and 5 bases at J; junction bases unmatched: 8. This CDR3 spans 15 amino acids. CDR1 and CDR2 from the germline V gene are SQVTM and ANQGSEA. The CDR3 is CSVGDRGLRGETQYF. The CDR3, as DNA: TGCAGCGTTGGGGACAGGGGGCTCCGAGGGGAGACCCAGTACTTC.

J is TRBJ2-2 and V is TRBV24-1; weak D call: TRBD1 (7 bases). Germline values: CDR1 KGHDR, CDR2 SFDVKD. The CDR3 is 17 residues long. The V end was cut by 0 bases, the J end by 1 base, with 11 bases between. The DNA of the CDR3 is TGTGCCACCAGTGATTTGGGAGGGGGCCTGAACACCGGGGAGCTGTTTTTT. Amino acid sequence: CATSDLGGGLNTGELFF.

This clonotype was observed a few times. The chain links TRBV3-1 to TRBJ1-6; TRBD1 matches 7 bases. CDR1 LGHDT and CDR2 YNNKEL come from the germline V gene (reference sequence). There are 14 residues in the CDR3. V dropped 5 bases and J dropped 9; count of bases not matched to a gene: 7. The CDR3, as DNA: TGTGCCAGCAGCGGGGGTTACAGGGGTTCACCCCTCCACTTT. This codes for CASSGGYRGSPLHF.

The chain couples TRBV5-1 to TRBJ2-7; no clear D gene. The CDR3 spans 15 residues. V was shortened by 0 bases and J by 0 bases, with 10 bases between the two germline ends. Germline assignment: CDR1 SGHRS and CDR2 YFSETQ. The CDR3 reads CASSLGLGGSYEQYF. In DNA, the CDR3 is TGCGCCAGCAGCTTGGGTCTGGGTGGCTCCTACGAGCAGTACTTC.

V usage is TRBV9 and J usage is TRBJ1-4, with a weak D call TRBD1 (6 bases). V was shortened by 4 bases and J by 5 bases, with 12 bases between the two germline ends. Germline values: CDR1 SGDLS, CDR2 YYNGEE. The CDR3 totals 14 residues. The CDR3 spells CASSKTGGNEKLFF. In DNA form, the CDR3 reads TGTGCCAGCAGCAAGACAGGAGGGAATGAAAAACTGTTTTTT.